A selection of T cell receptor beta chains follows, all from one sample in a study of response to subunit inactivated influenza vaccine. TCRdb re-called the RT-PCR reads with MiXCR, one entry per CDR3 protein. The sample records approximately 700,000 distinct CDR3 sequences, around 14% being singletons. This specimen consisted of PBMCs from blood, obtained 12 days after vaccination. The receptors were sampled from a man between 45 and 60 years old who received an inactivated influenza vaccine. Each CDR3 is given without its conserved first and last residue. Each record gives: D gene, V gene, CDR3 length, J gene, CDR3 protein. D genes are given only for firm matches.

D: TRBD1; V: TRBV28; length: 14; J: TRBJ2-1; CDR3: ASSAGTGKSYNEQF
D: TRBD2; V: TRBV9; length: 12; J: TRBJ2-7; CDR3: ASSASGTSGEQY
D: TRBD1; V: TRBV6-2/TRBV6-3; length: 11; J: TRBJ2-1; CDR3: ASLDRDYNEQF
D: NA; V: TRBV3-1; length: 10; J: TRBJ2-1; CDR3: ASSQVRFEQF
D: TRBD1; V: TRBV7-2; length: 13; J: TRBJ2-1; CDR3: ASSLDRGTYNEQF
D: TRBD2; V: TRBV3-1; length: 17; J: TRBJ2-1; CDR3: ASSQTLRKPGLAFYEQF
D: NA; V: TRBV3-1; length: 13; J: TRBJ1-6; CDR3: ASSQEWVGNSPLH
D: NA; V: TRBV24-1; length: 14; J: TRBJ2-5; CDR3: ATSDRTGGPQETQY
D: TRBD1; V: TRBV28; length: 16; J: TRBJ2-3; CDR3: ASQGWGDRGFGTDTQY
D: NA; V: TRBV5-1; length: 13; J: TRBJ2-2; CDR3: ASSLGSVNTGELF
D: TRBD2; V: TRBV6-2/TRBV6-3; length: 15; J: TRBJ2-1; CDR3: ATRSQPGLAGEDEQF
D: TRBD2; V: TRBV20-1; length: 14; J: TRBJ2-2; CDR3: SARRLAGAHTGELF
D: NA; V: TRBV7-9; length: 12; J: TRBJ2-7; CDR3: ASSQYWRVGEQY
D: NA; V: TRBV20-1; length: 13; J: TRBJ2-1; CDR3: SARSINRFEVEQF
D: NA; V: TRBV7-6; length: 12; J: TRBJ2-1; CDR3: ASSLVVGTLEQF
D: NA; V: TRBV7-2; length: 13; J: TRBJ2-7; CDR3: ASSLESASSYEQY
D: NA; V: TRBV20-1; length: 12; J: TRBJ1-2; CDR3: SARPGVAAGGYT
D: NA; V: TRBV7-2; length: 13; J: TRBJ1-4; CDR3: ASSKDHATNEKLF
D: NA; V: TRBV27; length: 14; J: TRBJ2-1; CDR3: ATSLLGGYSYNEQF
D: NA; V: TRBV29-1; length: 11; J: TRBJ2-3; CDR3: SVEVVVADTQY
D: NA; V: TRBV4-3; length: 11; J: TRBJ2-3; CDR3: ASSARTADTQY
D: NA; V: TRBV24-1; length: 11; J: TRBJ2-7; CDR3: ATSDSVRVEQY
D: NA; V: TRBV20-1; length: 13; J: TRBJ1-2; CDR3: SARGSYTGTYGYT
D: NA; V: TRBV12-3/TRBV12-4; length: 13; J: TRBJ1-5; CDR3: ASSLYGNSNQPQH
D: NA; V: TRBV2; length: 13; J: TRBJ1-1; CDR3: ASSEASHMNTEAF
D: NA; V: TRBV20-1; length: 13; J: TRBJ2-7; CDR3: SASTLAVSSYEQY
D: NA; V: TRBV29-1; length: 11; J: TRBJ2-1; CDR3: SVAGLSYNEQF
D: TRBD2; V: TRBV6-1; length: 17; J: TRBJ2-1; CDR3: ASSERERGASNGYNEQF
D: NA; V: TRBV5-5; length: 12; J: TRBJ1-5; CDR3: ASSLEHGNQPQH